This T cell receptor beta chain was retrieved from a study of blood T cell repertoires in COVID-19. Authors' analysis steps: How many nucleated cells were present was estimated from reference gene primer amplification. Data came from immunoSEQ multiplex PCR; TCRdb stores just in-frame clones and leaves some out. V and J calls and clone size follow that table, whereas D and trimming were derived from the DNA. The sample shows 85,000 to 100,000 clones, roughly 90% of them seen only once. This receptor was taken from a man in his 60s with acute or convalescent COVID-19. Sequencing was done on a sample of peripheral blood.

This CDR3 is CASGGLSEKLFF. CDR3 sequence (DNA): TGTGCCAGCGGCGGGTTGTCTGAAAAACTGTTTTTT. The chain uses TRBV27 and TRBJ1-4, with D uncertain. The V end was cut by 8 bases, the J end by 7 bases, with 11 bases between. The CDR3 consists of 12 residues. From germline, CDR1 is MNHEY and CDR2 SMNVEV (reference sequence).